The 18 T cell receptor beta chains below all came from one sample that was sequenced in a study of cytomegalovirus exposure and HLA in healthy donors. In the PCR, 60 Vbeta and 13 Jbeta primers were used. Sequenced by immunoSEQ multiplex PCR; TCRdb stores in-frame clones only, minus some. The table shows 150,000 to 200,000 clones, with about 80% occurring only once. What was sequenced was PBMCs. The receptors come from a man between 60 and 70 years old in good health and CMV-seronegative.

The chain links TRBV15 to TRBJ2-1, with 9 positions matching TRBD1. This CDR3 comprises 16 residues. Looked up from germline, CDR1 is LNHNV and CDR2 is YYDKDF (reference sequence). Germline trimming cut 0 bases from V and 6 bases from J; bases unmatched to any gene: 6. The CDR3 protein is CATSRDRGTGSNEQFF. The CDR3 nucleotides read TGTGCCACCAGCAGAGATCGCGGGACAGGGAGCAATGAGCAGTTCTTC.

In nucleotides, the CDR3 is TGTGCCACCAGCAGAGATCAGGAAGAGACCCAGTACTTC. Protein: CATSRDQEETQYF. The chain carries TRBV15 and TRBJ2-5; D gene unclear. The CDR3 contains 13 residues. V dropped 0 bases and J dropped 3 bases, with 5 bases sitting between them. In germline, CDR1 is LNHNV, CDR2 YYDKDF (reference sequence).

This clone was picked up one time. The CDR3 DNA sequence: TGTGCCAGTAGTGGGGGGACAGGCATTTACGAGCAGTACTTC. It yields the protein CASSGGTGIYEQYF. V gene TRBV19 combines with J gene TRBJ2-7, with 8 bases fitting TRBD1. The CDR3 is made up of 14 amino acids. Germline lookup yields CDR1 LNHDA and CDR2 SQIVND (reference sequence). Unmatched junction bases numbered 7, after V lost 5 bases and J lost 4 bases.

The sample holds a few counts of this clone. The chain recombines TRBV5-1 with TRBJ1-2, with D tentatively TRBD1 (5 bases). Germline lookup yields CDR1 SGHRS and CDR2 YFSETQ. V was cut by 0 bases and J by 2 bases, with 5 bases left in between. The CDR3 sequence is 13 residues long. This CDR3 reads CASSLEGNYGYTF. The CDR3 nucleotides read TGCGCCAGCAGCTTGGAGGGGAACTATGGCTACACCTTC.

The rearrangement joins TRBV10-3 to TRBJ2-7; the D gene is possibly TRBD2 (6 bases). Trimming pared 8 bases from V and 3 bases from J, leaving 14 bases between. The CDR3 covers 13 residues. Germline V gene sequence: CDR1 ENHRY, CDR2 SYGVKD. The CDR3 DNA is TGTGCCATCGCCCGGGACTCCCTCTACGAGCAGTACTTC. Protein: CAIARDSLYEQYF.

The V gene is TRBV18, the J gene TRBJ1-1, with no clear D. The CDR3 is 14 residues long. CDR1 and CDR2 (germline): KGHSH, LQKENI. The germline V and J ends were trimmed by 4 bases and 10 bases, with 19 bases remaining between them. As DNA, the CDR3 is TGTGCCAGCTCACTTTCTCAGGCTACGGAGGGAGCTTTCTTT. Its translation: CASSLSQATEGAFF.

The CDR3 DNA is TGCGCCAGCAGCAAGGGACAATCGACCTACGAGCAGTACTTC. Protein sequence: CASSKGQSTYEQYF. The V gene is TRBV5-1, the J gene TRBJ2-7; a weak D match, TRBD1 (6 bases). Deletions cut 4 bases from V and 2 bases from J, with 13 bases between. The germline gives CDR1 SGHRS, CDR2 YFSETQ. This CDR3 is 14 amino acids long.

This clone was seen a single time. This sequence joins TRBV5-1 and TRBJ1-6, with 7 nucleotides matching TRBD1. Per the germline V gene, CDR1 is SGHRS and CDR2 is YFSETQ. The V gene end was trimmed by 0 bases and the J gene end by 9 bases; junction bases not matched to a gene: 6. This CDR3 comprises 15 residues. In nucleotides, the CDR3 is TGCGCCAGCAGCTTGGAAGGGGGCGCGAGTTCACCCCTCCACTTT. Its translation is CASSLEGGASSPLHF.

The CDR3 coding sequence is TGTGCCAGCAGCCCGCAGATACTGGCAGGCCCCGGTTCACCCCTCCACTTT. Its translation is CASSPQILAGPGSPLHF. This chain links TRBV14 with TRBJ1-6; D ambiguous. The CDR3 has 17 amino acids. Germline V CDR1 and CDR2: SGHDN, FVKESK. V was shortened by 4 bases and J by 9 bases, with 22 bases between the two germline ends.

This chain connects TRBV29-1 to TRBJ2-7, with D possibly matching TRBD2 (6 bases). Trimming cost V 7 bases and J 0 bases, with 13 bases left between them. This CDR3 is 13 amino acids long. Germline CDR1 is SQVTM and CDR2 is ANQGSEA. CDR3 amino acids: CSAGTLGSYEQYF. For the CDR3, the DNA is TGCAGCGCCGGGACTCTCGGCTCCTACGAGCAGTACTTC.

The V call is TRBV4-1, the J call TRBJ2-7; weak D call: TRBD2 (6 bases). With 1 base removed from V and 7 bases from J, the gap between germline ends came to 17 bases. This CDR3 spans 15 amino acids. Germline lookup yields CDR1 MGHRA and CDR2 YSYEKL. CDR3 coding DNA: TGCGCCAGCAGCCAAGGGCCGGGAGATGGTCGTGAGCAGTACTTC. Its protein is CASSQGPGDGREQYF.

To note about this clone: Compared with germline, one end of the junction differs, possibly owing to a read error. The chain links TRBV7-2 to TRBJ1-1; the D gene is possibly TRBD1 (5 bases). This CDR3 region has 13 residues. The germline gives CDR1 SGHTA, CDR2 FQGNSA. In DNA, the CDR3 is TGTGCCAGCAGCTTTCGGGGGAACCCTGAAGCTTTCTTT. It yields the protein CASSFRGNPEAFF. Looking up the rest from reference TRBV7-2 and TRBJ1-1 gives the full variable domain: GAGVSQSPSNKVTEKGKDVELRCDPISGHTALYWYRQSLGQGLEFLIYFQGNSAPDKSGLPSDRFSAERTGGSVSTLTIQRTQQEDSAVYLCASSFRGNPEAFFGQGTRLTVV.

The J gene is TRBJ1-2, the V gene TRBV28; weak D call: TRBD1 (6 bases). Germline assignment: CDR1 MDHEN and CDR2 SYDVKM. V lost 5 bases, J lost 14 bases, and 12 bases lay in between. The CDR3 runs 10 residues. The CDR3 loop is CASSQGRLTF. DNA of the CDR3: TGTGCCAGCAGTCAGGGGCGCCTTACCTTC.

This rearrangement joins TRBV5-1 to TRBJ1-3, with TRBD1 matching over 7 bases. CDR1 is SGHRS and CDR2 is YFSETQ in the germline V gene. CDR3 length: 16 amino acids. V lost 3 bases, J lost 0 bases, and 6 bases stayed unmatched. CDR3: CASSYGTEPSGNTIYF. CDR3 DNA: TGCGCCAGCAGCTATGGGACAGAACCCTCTGGAAACACCATATATTTT.

The rearrangement links TRBV30 to TRBJ2-7; the match to TRBD2 covers 9 bases. Looked up from germline, CDR1 is GTSNPN and CDR2 is SVGIG (reference sequence). J lost 2 bases, V lost 3 bases, and 2 bases had no gene match. The length of the CDR3 is 13 residues. The CDR3 coding sequence is TGTGCCTGGAGAACTAGCGGGCCCTACGAGCAGTACTTC. Translating it yields CAWRTSGPYEQYF.

The chain uses TRBV19 and TRBJ2-3; TRBD1 matches at 8 bases. Germline V gene lookup returns CDR1 LNHDA and CDR2 SQIVND (reference sequence). V lost 6 bases to trimming and J lost 4 bases; unmatched junction nucleotides: 9. This CDR3 comprises 15 residues. Here the CDR3 DNA reads TGTGCCAGTAGCACGACAGGGGTAACGGCAGATACGCAGTATTTT. Its protein is CASSTTGVTADTQYF.

This clone was seen once. The chain joins TRBV4-2 to TRBJ2-5; TRBD2 matches at 8 bases. This CDR3 is 17 amino acids long. Germline trimming cut 1 base from V and 5 bases from J; bases unmatched to any gene: 12. The germline gives CDR1 LGHNA, CDR2 YNFKEQ. CDR3 residues: CASSQGGDGGVGETQYF. CDR3 in DNA: TGTGCCAGCAGCCAAGGAGGGGACGGGGGGGTGGGGGAGACCCAGTACTTC.

About this clone: This CDR3 is also generated by other DNA sequences in the sample. V gene TRBV2 combines with J gene TRBJ2-2, with 11 bases matching TRBD2. Looked up from germline, CDR1 is SNHLY and CDR2 is FYNNEI. With V trimmed by 6 bases and J by 2 bases, 5 bases remained unmatched. The CDR3 totals 16 residues. The CDR3, as DNA: TGTGCCAGCAGGGCCGGGACTAGCGGAAACACCGGGGAGCTGTTTTTT. As protein: CASRAGTSGNTGELFF.